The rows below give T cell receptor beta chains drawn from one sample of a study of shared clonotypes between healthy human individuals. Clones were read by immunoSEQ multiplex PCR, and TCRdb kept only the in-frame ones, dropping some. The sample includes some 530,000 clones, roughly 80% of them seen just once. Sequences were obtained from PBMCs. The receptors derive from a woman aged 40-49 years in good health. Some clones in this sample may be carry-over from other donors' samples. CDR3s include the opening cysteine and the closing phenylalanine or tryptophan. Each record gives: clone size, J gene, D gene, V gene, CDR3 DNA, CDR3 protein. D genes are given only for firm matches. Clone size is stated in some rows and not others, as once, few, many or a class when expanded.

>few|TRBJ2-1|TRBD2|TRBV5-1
TGCGCCAGCAGCTTGGAGACAACCGGGACTAGTCAGTTCTTC
CASSLETTGTSQFF
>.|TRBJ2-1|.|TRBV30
TGTGCCTTCAACCGGTGGGCGGCGCCCTACAATGAGCAGTTCTTC
CAFNRWAAPYNEQFF
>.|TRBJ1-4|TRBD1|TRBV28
TGTGCCAGCAGTTTGGGGGACAGAAAACTGTTTTTT
CASSLGDRKLFF
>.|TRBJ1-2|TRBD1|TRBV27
TGTGCCAGCAGTCCAGGGACAGGGATGGGTGGCTACACCTTC
CASSPGTGMGGYTF
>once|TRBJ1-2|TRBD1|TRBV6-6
TGTGCCAGCAATAACCGGGACAGGGGGCACTATGGCTACACCTTC
CASNNRDRGHYGYTF
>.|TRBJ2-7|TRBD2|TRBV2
TGTGCCAGCAGTGAGGGTAGCGGGATCTACGAGCAGTACTTC
CASSEGSGIYEQYF
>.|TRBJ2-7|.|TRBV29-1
TGCAGCGTTTGGACGGACTCCTACGAGCAGTACTTC
CSVWTDSYEQYF
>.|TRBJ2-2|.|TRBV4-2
TGTGCCAGCAGCCCAGAGAAAGCGAACACCGGGGAGCTGTTTTTT
CASSPEKANTGELFF
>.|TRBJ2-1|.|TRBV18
TGTGCCAGCTCACCACTTCAGGGTATTGATGAGCAGTTCTTC
CASSPLQGIDEQFF
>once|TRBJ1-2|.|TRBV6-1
TGTGCCAGCAGTGAAGGGGTAGGCTACTATGGCTACACCTTC
CASSEGVGYYGYTF
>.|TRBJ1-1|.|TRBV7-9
TGTGCCAGCAGCTTGGCCGGACGGGGGAACACTGAAGCTTTCTTT
CASSLAGRGNTEAFF
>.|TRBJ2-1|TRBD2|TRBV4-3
TGCGCCAGCAGCCAAGAGTTGACGGGGCTAGCGGGAGGTGAGCAGTTCTTC
CASSQELTGLAGGEQFF
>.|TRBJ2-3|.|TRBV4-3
TGCGCCAGCACCCGCCAATTAGACAGCACAGATACGCAGTATTTT
CASTRQLDSTDTQYF
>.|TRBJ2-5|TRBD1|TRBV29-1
TGCAGCCTTTGGGACAGAGAGACCCAGTACTTC
CSLWDRETQYF
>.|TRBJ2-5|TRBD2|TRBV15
TGTGCCACCAGCAGCGCCCCCCGGACTAGCGGGAAACAAGAGACCCAGTACTTC
CATSSAPRTSGKQETQYF
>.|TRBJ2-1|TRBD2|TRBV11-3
TGTGCCAGCAGCGCCTCACCGGGACTAGCCAACAATGAGCAGTTCTTC
CASSASPGLANNEQFF
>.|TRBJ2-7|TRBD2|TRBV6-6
TGTGCCAGCAGAGAAAGCGGGAGAGTCTCCTACGAGCAGTACTTC
CASRESGRVSYEQYF
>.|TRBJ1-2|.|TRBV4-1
TGCGCCAGCAGCCAACCTACAGGGATGTGGAACTATGGCTACACCTTC
CASSQPTGMWNYGYTF
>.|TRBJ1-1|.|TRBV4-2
TGTGCCAGCAGCCACCTGGACAGGAACACTGAAGCTTTCTTT
CASSHLDRNTEAFF
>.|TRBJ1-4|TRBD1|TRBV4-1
TGCGCCAGCAGCCAAAAGGAATCGCAGGGGGCCAGTAATGAAAAACTGTTTTTT
CASSQKESQGASNEKLFF
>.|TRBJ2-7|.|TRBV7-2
TGTGCCAGCAGCCCCAGGGGAGGTCGGAGCTCCTACGAGCAGTACTTC
CASSPRGGRSSYEQYF
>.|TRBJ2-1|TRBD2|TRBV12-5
TGTGCTAGTGGTTCGGGGATTCTAGCGGGGGGTTACAATGAGCAGTTCTTC
CASGSGILAGGYNEQFF
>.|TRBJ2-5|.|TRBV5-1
TGCGCCAGCAGCCCAGGTTACGCCCCTGGGGAGACCCAGTACTTC
CASSPGYAPGETQYF
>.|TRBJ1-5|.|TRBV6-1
TGTGCCAGCAGTTCCCGAAGGGACAATCAGCCCCAGCATTTT
CASSSRRDNQPQHF
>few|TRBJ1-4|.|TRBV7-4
TGTGCCCGACAGCGTCCCGACGCATCACCTGCCGTCGCAACTAATGAAAAACTGTTTTTT
CARQRPDASPAVATNEKLFF
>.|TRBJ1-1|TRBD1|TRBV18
TGTGCCAGCTCATTGGGACAGGGGGACACTGAAGCTTTCTTT
CASSLGQGDTEAFF
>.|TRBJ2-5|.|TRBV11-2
TGTGCCAGCAGCTCCGAGGAGGTGACCCAGTACTTC
CASSSEEVTQYF